A single sample gave rise to the 18 T cell receptor beta chains below, sequenced in a study of neoadjuvant anti-PD-1 for oral cavity cancer. Assay: immunoSEQ multiplex PCR; the TCRdb copy retains only in-frame clones and omits some. The sample gives tens of thousands of clones, 80% to 90% of which show up once; around 3.7% is in the top ten. This material consisted of PBMCs, taken before nivolumab (anti-PD-1) treatment. These TCRs come from a person aged 40-85 years with oral cavity squamous cell carcinoma.

V and J are TRBV5-4 and TRBJ1-2; D is unclear. The germline CDR1 and CDR2 sequences are SGHNT and YYREEE (reference sequence). Trimming cost V 0 bases and J 4 bases, with 7 bases left between them. The CDR3 extends over 13 amino acids. The CDR3 sequence is CASSLETLYGYTF. DNA of the CDR3: TGTGCCAGCAGCTTGGAGACCCTCTATGGCTACACCTTC. The full variable domain, with the rest looked up from reference TRBV5-4 and TRBJ1-2, is ETGVTQSPTHLIKTRGQQVTLRCSSQSGHNTVSWYQQALGQGPQFIFQYYREEENGRGNFPPRFSGLQFPNYSSELNVNALELDDSALYLCASSLETLYGYTFGSGTRLTVV.

This clone occurred once. The genes are TRBV6-5 and TRBJ1-5; D uncertain. The V end was cut by 10 bases, the J end by 0 bases, with 10 bases between. CDR1 is MNHEY and CDR2 is SVGAGI in the germline V gene. This CDR3 comprises 13 residues. This chain's CDR3 is CATCQNSNQPQHF. For the CDR3, the DNA is TGTGCCACCTGTCAGAATAGCAATCAGCCCCAGCATTTT.

The V gene is TRBV5-1, the J gene TRBJ2-1; 9 bases map to TRBD2. V was pared by 5 bases and J by 8 bases, with 14 bases of the junction left unmatched. This CDR3 comprises 16 residues. CDR1 is SGHRS and CDR2 is YFSETQ in the germline V gene. As DNA, the CDR3 is TGCGCCAGCAGTTTTGGCTTTAGCGGGGGAGGTCATGAGCAGTTCTTC. Translating gives CASSFGFSGGGHEQFF.

J is TRBJ1-1 and V is TRBV2; D is ambiguous. The CDR3 is 10 amino acids. V was cut by 8 bases and J by 7 bases, with 8 bases left in between. Germline-derived CDR1 and CDR2 are SNHLY and FYNNEI. The CDR3 DNA reads TGTGCCAGCGTCTCTCTTGAAGCTTTCTTT. Translating it yields CASVSLEAFF.

This clone was detected a few times. This chain links TRBV7-2 with TRBJ2-7; 7 positions match TRBD2. CDR3 length: 14 residues. Germline V gives CDR1 SGHTA, CDR2 FQGNSA. V gave up 6 bases and J gave up 1 base; unmatched junction bases: 6. CDR3 residues: CASRAGEQSYEQYF. Written as DNA, the CDR3 is TGTGCCAGCAGGGCGGGGGAACAGTCCTACGAGCAGTACTTC.

V is TRBV2 and J is TRBJ1-6; no reliable D call. The ends were cut back, 5 bases at V and 7 bases at J, with 12 bases in the middle. Germline CDR1 is SNHLY and CDR2 is FYNNEI. The CDR3 runs to 14 residues. CDR3 sequence: CASSLVRTNSPLHF. Here the CDR3 DNA reads TGTGCCAGCAGTCTAGTTCGCACAAATTCACCCCTCCACTTT.

This clone was counted a few times. The chain is built from TRBV5-1 and TRBJ1-1; 10 nucleotides agree with TRBD1. The ends lost 0 bases at V and 1 base at J; junction bases unmatched: 3. The CDR3 covers 16 residues. Germline CDR1 SGHRS, CDR2 YFSETQ. The CDR3 DNA follows: TGCGCCAGCAGCTTGGCAGGGACAGGGGCGAACACTGAAGCTTTCTTT. It is translated as CASSLAGTGANTEAFF.

The rearrangement links TRBV30 to TRBJ2-7, with D possibly being TRBD2 (5 bases). This CDR3 has 17 residues. The V end lost 2 bases, the J end lost 4 bases, and 24 bases lay between the germline ends. The V gene's germline CDR1 is GTSNPN and CDR2 SVGIG (reference sequence). This chain's CDR3 is CAWSTTGGLAQWYEQYF. In nucleotides, the CDR3 is TGTGCCTGGAGTACCACCGGTGGGCTAGCTCAGTGGTACGAGCAGTACTTC.

The chain employs TRBV5-6 and TRBJ1-2, with D possibly matching TRBD1 (6 bases). This CDR3 contains 14 residues. CDR1 and CDR2 from the germline V gene are SGHDT and YYEEEE. V shed 1 base and J shed 6 bases, with 13 bases lying between them. Here the CDR3 DNA reads TGTGCCAGCAGCTTGAGGGGCCCAGGGGATGGCTACACCTTC. This codes for CASSLRGPGDGYTF.

This chain joins TRBV19 and TRBJ2-5; 8 bases map to TRBD1. With 5 bases clipped from V and 5 bases from J, the junction kept 7 bases outside the gene matches. The CDR3 is 14 residues long. Germline V gene lookup returns CDR1 LNHDA and CDR2 SQIVND (reference sequence). CDR3 coding DNA: TGTGCCAGTAGTTCACAGACAGGGGCCGAGACCCAGTACTTC. This codes for CASSSQTGAETQYF.

Written as DNA, the CDR3 is TGTGCCAGCGGGACTAGCGGGACAGAGACCCAGTACTTC. It translates to CASGTSGTETQYF. The chain is built from TRBV2 and TRBJ2-5, with 13 bases matching TRBD2. The length of the CDR3 is 13 residues. Germline loops: CDR1 SNHLY, CDR2 FYNNEI. V dropped 8 bases and J dropped 4; count of bases not matched to a gene: 1.

The chain couples TRBV4-2 to TRBJ2-2; D ambiguous. CDR3 length: 14 amino acids. Germline V gene lookup returns CDR1 LGHNA and CDR2 YNFKEQ. V lost 1 base and J 1 base, leaving 4 bases between the germline ends. In DNA form, the CDR3 reads TGTGCCAGCAGCCAAGTAATGAACACCGGGGAGCTGTTTTTT. It is translated as CASSQVMNTGELFF.

The chain uses TRBV7-8 and TRBJ2-7; unclear D gene. Between the trimmed V and J ends, which lost 2 bases and 3 bases, there was a span of 17 bases. From germline, CDR1 is SGHVS and CDR2 FQNEAQ. This CDR3 spans 16 amino acids. CDR3 sequence (DNA): TGTGCCAGCAGCTTATTCCCCCCGGAGAGGTTCTACGAGCAGTACTTC. This sequence encodes CASSLFPPERFYEQYF.

This chain connects TRBV29-1 to TRBJ1-2; a possible D gene is TRBD1 (6 bases). Looked up from germline, CDR1 is SQVTM and CDR2 is ANQGSEA. The CDR3 consists of 13 residues. V was trimmed by 7 bases and J by 4 bases, leaving 16 bases between them. The CDR3: CSGYQDSIYGYTF. The CDR3 DNA follows: TGCAGCGGGTACCAGGACAGTATCTATGGCTACACCTTC.

The chain joins TRBV27 to TRBJ2-1, with D hard to call. Germline V gives CDR1 MNHEY, CDR2 SMNVEV (reference sequence). The CDR3 has 12 residues. The ends were cut back, 8 bases at V and 3 bases at J, with 8 bases in the middle. The DNA for the CDR3 is TGTGCCAGCTATACGTTCTACAATGAGCAGTTCTTC. It yields the protein CASYTFYNEQFF.

This chain links TRBV4-1 with TRBJ1-5; possibly TRBD1 for D (5 bases). Germline assignment: CDR1 MGHRA and CDR2 YSYEKL. V was clipped by 1 base and J by 4 bases, with 8 bases between them. This CDR3 contains 14 residues. CDR3 in amino acids: CASSQGQNNQPQHF. The DNA for the CDR3 is TGCGCCAGCAGCCAAGGACAGAATAATCAGCCCCAGCATTTT.

V and J are TRBV11-1 and TRBJ2-5; 12 positions match TRBD2. V lost 3 bases to trimming and J lost 3 bases; unmatched junction nucleotides: 5. This CDR3 is 16 amino acids long. Germline V gene lookup returns CDR1 SGHAT and CDR2 FQDESV (reference sequence). The CDR3 region is CASSLGSSGREETQYF. Written as DNA, the CDR3 is TGTGCCAGCAGCTTGGGTTCTAGCGGGAGGGAAGAGACCCAGTACTTC.

The chain couples TRBV28 to TRBJ1-4; 11 nucleotides align to TRBD1. Trimming took 6 bases from V and 8 from J; bases not matched to a gene: 5. The CDR3 spans 14 residues. Germline V gene lookup returns CDR1 MDHEN and CDR2 SYDVKM. The chain's CDR3 is CASSPGQGAEKLFF. CDR3 DNA sequence: TGTGCCAGCAGCCCCGGACAGGGGGCAGAAAAACTGTTTTTT.